This passage covers 21 T cell receptor beta chains from one sample sequenced in a study of blood T cell repertoires in COVID-19. The protocol was immunoSEQ multiplex PCR, while the TCRdb copy is restricted to in-frame clones and leaves out a portion. This sample has about 220,000 clones, with about 83% found just once. Input material: PBMCs or T cells enriched from blood (not recorded which). These TCRs come from a woman between 50 and 59 years old who had been exposed to COVID-19.

This clone was detected only a few times. The rearrangement joins TRBV2 to TRBJ1-2; D is undetermined. CDR3 size: 10 residues. The V end was cut by 5 bases, the J end by 7 bases, with 5 bases between. Germline V gene lookup returns CDR1 SNHLY and CDR2 FYNNEI. CDR3 amino acids: CASSPRGYTF. In nucleotides, the CDR3 is TGTGCCAGCAGTCCCCGTGGCTACACCTTC. Combining the CDR3 with reference TRBV2 and TRBJ1-2 gives the whole variable domain EPEVTQTPSHQVTQMGQEVILRCVPISNHLYFYWYRQILGQKVEFLVSFYNNEISEKSEIFDDQFSVERPDGSNFTLKIRSTKLEDSAMYFCASSPRGYTFGSGTRLTVV.

The V call is TRBV30, the J call TRBJ1-1, with D unresolved. The CDR3 is 12 residues long. Germline CDR1 is GTSNPN and CDR2 is SVGIG (reference sequence). V lost 4 bases and J 1 base, leaving 7 bases between the germline ends. In DNA, the CDR3 is TGTGCCTGGACGGTAGAGAACACTGAAGCTTTCTTT. This translates into CAWTVENTEAFF.

The chain has TRBV12-5 and TRBJ1-2; possible D gene TRBD1, 5 bases. CDR3 size: 15 residues. The germline V gene encodes CDR1 LGHNT and CDR2 FRNRAP. V lost 0 bases and J 2 bases, leaving 10 bases between the germline ends. CDR3 DNA: TGTGCTAGTGGTTTGGTAGCAGGGAAAAACTATGGCTACACCTTC. As protein: CASGLVAGKNYGYTF.

The chain couples TRBV29-1 to TRBJ2-1; D may be TRBD2 (5 bases). Trimming left V 5 bases short and J 2 bases short, with 16 bases between. Germline CDR1 SQVTM, CDR2 ANQGSEA. The CDR3 covers 15 residues. CDR3 sequence: CSVSGAVPAYNEQFF. CDR3 nucleotides: TGCAGCGTTTCCGGAGCGGTCCCCGCCTACAATGAGCAGTTCTTC.

The chain has TRBV29-1 and TRBJ2-3; weak D call: TRBD1 (6 bases). Germline V gives CDR1 SQVTM, CDR2 ANQGSEA. The CDR3 contains 14 residues. Trimming removed 6 bases from V and 3 bases from J, with 16 bases in between. The CDR3 region is CSVAQGKGTDTQYF. CDR3 in DNA: TGCAGCGTGGCCCAGGGGAAAGGGACAGATACGCAGTATTTT.

The chain combines TRBV5-4 with TRBJ2-7; 9 nucleotides align to TRBD1. V lost 3 bases and J lost 5; bases outside the gene matches: 9. Germline V lookup: CDR1 SGHNT, CDR2 YYREEE (reference sequence). The CDR3 contains 15 residues. The DNA of the CDR3 is TGTGCCAGCAGCTATCCGGGACAGGGAGCCCACGAGCAGTACTTC. Translated, it gives CASSYPGQGAHEQYF.

The genes are TRBV18 and TRBJ1-1; 8 bases line up with TRBD1. Trimming cost V 8 bases and J 2 bases; bases outside gene matches: 1. The length of the CDR3 is 12 residues. Looked up from germline, CDR1 is KGHSH and CDR2 is LQKENI. CDR3 in amino acids: CASDRGNTEAFF. The CDR3 DNA is TGTGCCAGCGACAGGGGCAACACTGAAGCTTTCTTT.

This chain joins TRBV5-5 and TRBJ2-2; D ambiguous. The length of the CDR3 is 13 residues. The germline V gene encodes CDR1 SGHKS and CDR2 YYEKEE (reference sequence). The V gene lost 2 bases and the J gene lost 2 bases, with 4 bases spanning the gap. The CDR3 DNA sequence: TGTGCCAGCAGCTTTCTTAACACCGGGGAGCTGTTTTTT. This sequence encodes CASSFLNTGELFF.

The chain is built from TRBV3-1 (or the pseudogene TRBV3-2) and TRBJ2-1, with 10 bases lining up with TRBD2. The CDR3 sequence is 18 residues long. Germline CDR1 is LGHDT and CDR2 is YNNKEL (reference sequence). V shed 1 base, J shed 8 bases, and the junction held 14 bases outside the gene matches. For the CDR3, the DNA is TGTGCCAGCAGCCAAGTGCAGCGGGGGGGCGGGTTTGGCGATGAGCAGTTCTTC. Protein: CASSQVQRGGGFGDEQFF.

This clone appeared once. This sequence joins TRBV24-1 and TRBJ2-5; 14 bases are a match to TRBD2. The CDR3 extends over 19 amino acids. V lost 3 bases to trimming and J lost 4 bases; unmatched junction nucleotides: 12. CDR1 and CDR2 from the germline V gene are KGHDR and SFDVKD. The CDR3 nucleotides are TGTGCCACCAGTGATCCTACTCCGGGACTAGCGGGGGAGGGAGAGACCCAGTACTTC. Protein: CATSDPTPGLAGEGETQYF.

V is TRBV6-1 and J is TRBJ2-7; possibly TRBD2 for D (5 bases). Per germline, CDR1 MNHNS and CDR2 SASEGT. V was shortened by 1 base and J by 5 bases, with 12 bases between the two germline ends. The CDR3 is 14 amino acids. CDR3 protein: CASSEGLLRDEQYF. CDR3 bases: TGTGCCAGCAGTGAAGGGCTTCTGCGGGACGAGCAGTACTTC.

The J gene is TRBJ1-4, the V gene TRBV27, with unresolved D. Germline CDR1 and CDR2: MNHEY and SMNVEV (reference sequence). The CDR3 consists of 15 residues. V dropped 1 base and J dropped 9 bases, with 15 bases sitting between them. The CDR3 is CASSLWEGGVKKLFF. CDR3 sequence (DNA): TGTGCCAGCAGTTTATGGGAGGGCGGGGTAAAAAAACTGTTTTTT.

This sequence joins TRBV19 and TRBJ2-3; D possibly corresponds to TRBD2 (6 bases). Trimming shortened V by 10 bases and J by 2 bases, and 22 bases separated the two germline ends. Germline V gene lookup returns CDR1 LNHDA and CDR2 SQIVND (reference sequence). This CDR3 has 16 residues. The CDR3 loop reads CATSRGTFKNTDTQYF. DNA for the CDR3: TGTGCCACGAGTCGAGGGACTTTTAAAAACACAGATACGCAGTATTTT.

This rearrangement joins TRBV2 to TRBJ2-3; 13 positions agree with TRBD2. Germline V gene sequence: CDR1 SNHLY, CDR2 FYNNEI. V shed 6 bases and J 8 bases; nucleotides not matched to a gene: 11. The CDR3 is 16 residues long. The CDR3 DNA sequence: TGTGCCAGCAGCCTAGGACTAGCGGGGGCCCGGGCTACGCAGTATTTT. Translating gives CASSLGLAGARATQYF.

The V and J genes are TRBV7-8 and TRBJ2-1, with 9 nucleotides matching TRBD2. With V trimmed by 5 bases and J by 5 bases, 25 bases remained unmatched. The CDR3 contains 21 residues. Germline V gene sequence: CDR1 SGHVS, CDR2 FQNEAQ. CDR3 bases: TGTGCCAGCAGCCCAAGAGAAGGCAGGGGCTTCTTGCGGGGGGGTGACAATGAGCAGTTCTTC. Its translation: CASSPREGRGFLRGGDNEQFF.

Here the CDR3 reads CATSDVDRDYGYTF. CDR3 coding DNA: TGTGCCACCAGTGACGTTGACAGGGACTATGGCTACACCTTC. The chain uses TRBV24-1 and TRBJ1-2; 7 nucleotides align to TRBD1. The CDR3 loop spans 14 amino acids. V trimming: 4 bases; J trimming: 3 bases; junction bases outside the gene matches: 4. Per the germline V gene, CDR1 is KGHDR and CDR2 is SFDVKD.

This chain joins TRBV2 and TRBJ1-2; D possibly corresponds to TRBD1 (6 bases). The CDR3 consists of 15 residues. V lost 7 bases and J 2 bases, leaving 17 bases between the germline ends. The germline V gene encodes CDR1 SNHLY and CDR2 FYNNEI. The CDR3 region has the DNA TGTGCCAGCATCCACCCGGACAGTCTGAACTATGGCTACACCTTC. It translates to CASIHPDSLNYGYTF.

The chain uses TRBV2 and TRBJ1-5, with 7 bases that match TRBD1. Losses at the gene ends were 2 bases for V and 4 bases for J; bases not matched to a gene: 5. The CDR3 is made up of 15 amino acids. Germline V CDR1 and CDR2: SNHLY, FYNNEI. The CDR3 region is CASSETGDGNQPQHF. As DNA, the CDR3 is TGTGCCAGCAGTGAAACAGGGGACGGGAATCAGCCCCAGCATTTT. The full variable domain, rest sourced from reference TRBV2 and TRBJ1-5, is EPEVTQTPSHQVTQMGQEVILRCVPISNHLYFYWYRQILGQKVEFLVSFYNNEISEKSEIFDDQFSVERPDGSNFTLKIRSTKLEDSAMYFCASSETGDGNQPQHFGDGTRLSIL.

The chain employs TRBV11-3 and TRBJ2-3, with 9 bases aligning to TRBD2. Trimming removed 5 bases from V and 3 bases from J; junction bases left unmatched: 12. The V gene's germline CDR1 is SGHNT and CDR2 YENEEA. This CDR3 has 17 amino acids. The CDR3, as DNA: TGTGCCAGCAGCCTAGGCGGGCTAGCGGGGAAAACAGATACGCAGTATTTT. This translates into CASSLGGLAGKTDTQYF.

The chain uses TRBV10-3 and TRBJ1-5, with D maybe TRBD1 (5 bases). CDR3 length: 14 amino acids. Trimming took off 0 bases at V and 7 bases at J, with 10 bases between the two ends. The germline V gene has CDR1 ENHRY and CDR2 SYGVKD. CDR3 loop: CAISESRRGQPQHF. CDR3 DNA: TGTGCCATCAGTGAGTCGAGAAGGGGACAGCCCCAGCATTTT.

The V and J genes are TRBV7-2 and TRBJ2-1, with a weak D call TRBD1 (6 bases). Germline assignment: CDR1 SGHTA and CDR2 FQGNSA. CDR3 length equals 15 residues. V was shortened by 5 bases and J by 5 bases, with 16 bases between the two germline ends. The CDR3 region has the DNA TGTGCCAGCAGCCCCTCCACAGGGACAAACAATGAGCAGTTCTTC. The encoded protein is CASSPSTGTNNEQFF.